This T cell receptor (beta chain) is drawn from a study of T cells in women clearing cervical HPV infection. Study-wide findings and caveats: CIN3+ cases had significantly higher TCR repertoire richness than controls, but evenness did not differ.

In regard to this clone: What it recognizes is unknown. Coverage ceases 3 residues before the CDR3 finishes, and the germline J gene fills in the end.

Sequencing used immunoSEQ multiplex PCR; TCRdb keeps in-frame clones, though not all of them. The sample table sets out tens of thousands of clones. The CDR3 consists of 16 residues. V gave up 9 bases and J gave up 0 bases, with 18 bases separating them. Germline-derived CDR1 and CDR2 are KGHDR and SFDVKD. The sequenced sample was blood buffy coat. This clonotype originated in a woman aged 18 to 75 with a cervical HPV16 infection that either progressed to CIN3+ or cleared (not recorded which). The rearrangement links TRBV24-1 to TRBJ2-3; D is perhaps TRBD2 (5 bases). CDR3 bases read: TGTGCCACCTCTCCGGTAGACTGGAGGAGCACAGATACG. This encodes CATSPVDWRSTDT. The full CDR3 protein is CATSPVDWRSTDTQYF.